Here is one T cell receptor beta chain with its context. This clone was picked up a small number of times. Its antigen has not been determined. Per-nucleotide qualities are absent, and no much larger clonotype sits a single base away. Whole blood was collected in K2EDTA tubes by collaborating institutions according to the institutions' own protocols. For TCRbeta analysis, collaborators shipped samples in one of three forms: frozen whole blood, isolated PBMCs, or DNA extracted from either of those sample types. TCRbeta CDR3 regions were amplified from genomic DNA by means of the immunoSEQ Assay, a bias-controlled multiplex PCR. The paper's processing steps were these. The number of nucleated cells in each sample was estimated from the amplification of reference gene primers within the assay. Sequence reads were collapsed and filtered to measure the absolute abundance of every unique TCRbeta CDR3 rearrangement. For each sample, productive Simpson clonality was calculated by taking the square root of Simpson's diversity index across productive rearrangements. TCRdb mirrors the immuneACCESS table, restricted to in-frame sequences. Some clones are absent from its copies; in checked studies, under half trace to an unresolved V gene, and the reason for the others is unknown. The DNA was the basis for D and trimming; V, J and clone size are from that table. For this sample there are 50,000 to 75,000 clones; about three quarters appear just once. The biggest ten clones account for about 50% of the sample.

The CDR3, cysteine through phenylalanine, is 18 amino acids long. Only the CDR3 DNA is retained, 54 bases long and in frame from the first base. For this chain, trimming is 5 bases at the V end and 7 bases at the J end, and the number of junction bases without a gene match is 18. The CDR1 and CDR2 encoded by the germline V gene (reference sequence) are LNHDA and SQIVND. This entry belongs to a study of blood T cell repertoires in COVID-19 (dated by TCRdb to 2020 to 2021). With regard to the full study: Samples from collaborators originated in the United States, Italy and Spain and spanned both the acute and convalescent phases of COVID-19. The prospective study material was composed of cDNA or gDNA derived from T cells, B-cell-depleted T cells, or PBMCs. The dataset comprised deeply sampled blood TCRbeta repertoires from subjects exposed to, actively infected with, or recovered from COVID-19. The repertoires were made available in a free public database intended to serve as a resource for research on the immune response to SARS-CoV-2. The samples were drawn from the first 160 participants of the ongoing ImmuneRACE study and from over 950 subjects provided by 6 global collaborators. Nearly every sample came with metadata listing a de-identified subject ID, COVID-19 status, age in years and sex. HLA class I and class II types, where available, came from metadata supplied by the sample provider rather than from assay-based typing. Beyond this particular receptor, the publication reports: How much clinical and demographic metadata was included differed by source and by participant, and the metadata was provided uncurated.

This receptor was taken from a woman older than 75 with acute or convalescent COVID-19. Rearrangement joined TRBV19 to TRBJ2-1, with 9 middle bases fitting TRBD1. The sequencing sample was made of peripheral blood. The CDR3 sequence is CASSPRTGALPLGNEQFF. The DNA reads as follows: TGTGCCAGTAGTCCCCGGACAGGGGCCCTCCCTCTCGGAAATGAGCAGTTCTTC.